Each of the 18 T cell receptor beta chains below was sequenced from the same sample in a study of T cell clones after liver transplantation (dated by TCRdb to between 2018 and 2021). The library was produced with the immunoSEQ multiplex PCR assay. Here the immuneACCESS table is served through TCRdb, limited to in-frame sequences with V and J called. Missing clones are a known gap in these copies; in checked studies unresolved V genes cover under half, and the rest lacks a known reason. The sample yields roughly 80,000 clones; approximately 87% were counted once. 2.8% of the sample rests with the top ten. Source: CD4+ T cells from blood, taken at the 22-month timepoint. These TCRs come from a human patient who received a liver transplant. Where a transplant has occurred, the graft donor may have supplied some of the T cells.

The chain uses TRBV5-5 and TRBJ2-5, with D perhaps TRBD1 (5 bases). V shed 4 bases and J shed 1 base, with 11 bases lying between them. Germline V gene lookup returns CDR1 SGHKS and CDR2 YYEKEE (reference sequence). This CDR3 region has 14 residues. CDR3: CASSTGRPQETQYF. The DNA for the CDR3 is TGTGCCAGCAGCACAGGACGGCCCCAAGAGACCCAGTACTTC.

This chain uses TRBV6-6 with TRBJ2-7; perhaps TRBD1 as D (6 bases). V was trimmed by 0 bases and J by 6 bases, leaving 9 bases between them. The CDR3 has 13 residues. Germline V lookup: CDR1 MNHNY, CDR2 SVGAGI (reference sequence). The CDR3 reads CASSYSGGGEQYF. The CDR3 region has the DNA TGTGCCAGCAGTTACTCTGGGGGCGGCGAGCAGTACTTC.

The chain couples TRBV27 to TRBJ1-1; TRBD1 aligns across 7 bases. The CDR3 covers 15 residues. The V segment lost 4 bases and the J segment 0 bases; nucleotides outside the gene matches: 5. Germline V CDR1 and CDR2: MNHEY, SMNVEV (reference sequence). The DNA of the CDR3 is TGTGCCAGCAGTTCCACAGGGGTTCTGAACACTGAAGCTTTCTTT. It is translated as CASSSTGVLNTEAFF.

The chain links TRBV11-2 to TRBJ2-7; 7 bases fit TRBD2. In germline, CDR1 is SGHAT, CDR2 FQNNGV. The V segment lost 0 bases and the J segment 13 bases; nucleotides outside the gene matches: 3. The CDR3 is 11 amino acids. CDR3 nucleotide sequence: TGTGCCAGCAGCTTAGACGGGGGGACTTACTTC. It specifies CASSLDGGTYF. The full variable domain, completed using reference TRBV11-2 and TRBJ2-7, is EAGVAQSPRYKIIEKRQSVAFWCNPISGHATLYWYQQILGQGPKLLIQFQNNGVVDDSQLPKDRFSAERLKGVDSTLKIQPAKLEDSAVYLCASSLDGGTYFGPGTRLTVT.

The CDR3 is CASSSTGYEQYF. The DNA for the CDR3 is TGTGCCAGCAGCTCTACAGGCTACGAGCAGTACTTC. V usage is TRBV5-6 and J usage is TRBJ2-7; a possible D gene is TRBD1 (5 bases). The CDR3 spans 12 residues. The germline CDR1 and CDR2 sequences are SGHDT and YYEEEE. Trimming took off 3 bases at V and 3 bases at J, with 7 bases between the two ends. The full variable domain, completed using reference TRBV5-6 and TRBJ2-7, is DAGVTQSPTHLIKTRGQQVTLRCSPKSGHDTVSWYQQALGQGPQFIFQYYEEEERQRGNFPDRFSGHQFPNYSSELNVNALLLGDSALYLCASSSTGYEQYFGPGTRLTVT.

V usage is TRBV6-1 and J usage is TRBJ1-6; D perhaps matches TRBD1 (5 bases). The germline V gene has CDR1 MNHNS and CDR2 SASEGT. The CDR3 runs to 14 residues. V lost 1 base and J lost 10, with 11 bases in between. The CDR3 DNA follows: TGTGCCAGCAGTGAAGACGGGGGTCGCTCACCCCTCCACTTT. It codes for CASSEDGGRSPLHF.

The CDR3 spells CASSLGAGLGTDTQYF. The CDR3 DNA is TGCGCCAGCAGCTTGGGAGCGGGATTGGGCACAGATACGCAGTATTTT. The V call is TRBV5-1, the J call TRBJ2-3; 7 bases are shared with TRBD2. CDR3 size: 16 residues. V trimming: 0 bases; J trimming: 1 base; junction bases outside the gene matches: 5. Germline CDR1 SGHRS, CDR2 YFSETQ.

The rearrangement links TRBV6-5 to TRBJ2-3, with 8 bases identical to TRBD1. From germline, CDR1 is MNHEY and CDR2 SVGAGI. There are 15 residues in the CDR3. Trimming at V came to 3 bases and at J to 1 base, leaving 3 bases not matched to a gene. CDR3 bases: TGTGCCAGCAGTTATCAGGGACAGGGCACAGATACGCAGTATTTT. It specifies CASSYQGQGTDTQYF.

This rearrangement joins TRBV28 to TRBJ1-5; TRBD1 aligns across 7 bases. V shed 5 bases, J shed 2 bases, and the junction held 9 bases outside the gene matches. The CDR3 has 16 amino acids. CDR1 is MDHEN and CDR2 is SYDVKM in the germline V gene. CDR3 coding DNA: TGTGCCAGCAGTAGAGGACTTCAGGGGGGCAATCAGCCCCAGCATTTT. Its protein product is CASSRGLQGGNQPQHF.

The chain employs TRBV5-6 and TRBJ2-5; 7 bases are a match to TRBD1. CDR1 and CDR2 (germline): SGHDT, YYEEEE. Trimming removed 10 bases from V and 5 bases from J; junction bases left unmatched: 11. The CDR3 runs 13 residues. This chain's CDR3 is CAAGRGLGETQYF. For the CDR3, the DNA is TGTGCCGCCGGAAGGGGGCTGGGGGAGACCCAGTACTTC.

The chain has TRBV6-6 and TRBJ2-3; TRBD1 is a possible D gene (7 bases). CDR1 and CDR2 (germline): MNHNY, SVGAGI (reference sequence). V was shortened by 0 bases and J by 3 bases, with 13 bases between the two germline ends. This CDR3 contains 16 residues. In DNA form, the CDR3 reads TGTGCCAGCAGTTACTCAACGGAGGGGGCAACAGATACGCAGTATTTT. It is translated as CASSYSTEGATDTQYF.

This clone has more than one count but fewer than ten. One end of the junction fails to match germline, which may point to a read error. The chain joins TRBV7-7 to TRBJ2-2; 13 bases map to TRBD2. Germline V gene sequence: CDR1 SSHAT, CDR2 FNYEAQ (reference sequence). The CDR3 is made up of 16 amino acids. The CDR3 coding sequence is TGTGCCAGCAGCCAGACTAGCGGGGGGAACCCCGGGGAGCTGTTTTTT. This gives the protein CASSQTSGGNPGELFF.

This clone has a single count. This chain connects TRBV30 to TRBJ2-2, with a possible D match to TRBD1 (5 bases). The CDR3 has 16 residues. Per germline, CDR1 GTSNPN and CDR2 SVGIG (reference sequence). V shed 0 bases and J shed 2 bases, with 13 bases lying between them. The DNA of the CDR3 is TGTGCCTGGAGTGTAACAGGACCATACAACACCGGGGAGCTGTTTTTT. This gives the protein CAWSVTGPYNTGELFF.

The V gene is TRBV7-6, the J gene TRBJ1-3; D uncertain. With 0 bases removed from V and 0 bases from J, the gap between germline ends came to 18 bases. This CDR3 has 19 amino acids. Germline loops: CDR1 SGHVS, CDR2 FNYEAQ. This chain's CDR3 is CASSLASDQSFASGNTIYF. The CDR3 DNA is TGTGCCAGCAGCTTAGCGTCAGATCAAAGTTTCGCCTCTGGAAACACCATATATTTT. Together with reference TRBV7-6 and TRBJ1-3, the CDR3 gives the full variable domain: GAGVSQSPRYKVTKRGQDVALRCDPISGHVSLYWYRQALGQGPEFLTYFNYEAQQDKSGLPNDRFSAERPEGSISTLTIQRTEQRDSAMYRCASSLASDQSFASGNTIYFGEGSWLTVV.

The V call is TRBV27, the J call TRBJ2-5; 10 positions agree with TRBD2. The germline CDR1 and CDR2 sequences are MNHEY and SMNVEV (reference sequence). Trimming removed 0 bases from V and 3 bases from J; junction bases left unmatched: 1. The CDR3 has 15 residues. CDR3 in DNA: TGTGCCAGCAGTTTATCAACTAGCGGGAAAGAGACCCAGTACTTC. This translates into CASSLSTSGKETQYF.

The gene calls are TRBV6-1 and TRBJ1-1; D possibly corresponds to TRBD1 (5 bases). Trimming took 4 bases from V and 1 from J, leaving 13 bases between them. Germline V gives CDR1 MNHNS, CDR2 SASEGT. This CDR3 has 15 residues. CDR3 in amino acids: CASSVMGLGNTEAFF. As DNA, the CDR3 is TGTGCCAGCAGTGTCATGGGGCTGGGGAACACTGAAGCTTTCTTT.

CDR3 sequence (DNA): TGTGCCAGCAGCCAGAGGGTGACAGAGTGGGCCCAAGAGACCCAGTACTTC. Translating it yields CASSQRVTEWAQETQYF. This chain links TRBV27 with TRBJ2-5; D is possibly TRBD1 or TRBD2 (5 bases each). The CDR3 has 17 residues. Germline V lookup: CDR1 MNHEY, CDR2 SMNVEV (reference sequence). Trimming stripped 6 bases from V and 1 base from J, with 21 bases between.

The V gene is TRBV7-9, the J gene TRBJ2-5, with 10 bases identical to TRBD1. Looked up from germline, CDR1 is SEHNR and CDR2 is FQNEAQ (reference sequence). The junction had 15 bases not matched to a gene; V was cut back by 6 bases and J by 5 bases. The CDR3 runs to 17 residues. CDR3: CASSSPGGGQGFETQYF. The DNA for the CDR3 is TGTGCCAGCAGTTCCCCGGGGGGGGGACAGGGGTTCGAGACCCAGTACTTC.